Presented here are 25 T cell receptor beta chains from one specimen sequenced in a study of T cell changes during pregnancy in multiple sclerosis. Generated by immunoSEQ multiplex PCR, the TCRdb table keeps only in-frame clones and is missing some. The data contain over 30,000 clones, 91% of them singletons. The source material was CD4+ T cells from peripheral blood mononuclear cells, sampled in the third trimester of pregnancy. The receptors were gathered from a female donor in good health, enrolled as a control in a pregnancy study.

This clone was counted a single time. The rearrangement uses TRBV2 and TRBJ1-4, with D possibly TRBD1 on 6 matching bases. With 3 bases removed from V and 3 bases from J, the gap between germline ends came to 11 bases. Germline values: CDR1 SNHLY, CDR2 FYNNEI. The CDR3 is made up of 15 amino acids. The CDR3 sequence is CASSEQRQANEKLFF. CDR3 DNA: TGTGCCAGCAGTGAGCAGAGACAGGCTAATGAAAAACTGTTTTTT.

The V and J genes are TRBV10-3 and TRBJ2-7; 7 bases line up with TRBD2. In germline, CDR1 is ENHRY, CDR2 SYGVKD. V dropped 3 bases and J dropped 2; count of bases not matched to a gene: 7. This CDR3 is built from 15 residues. The CDR3 DNA reads as TGTGCCATCAGTGAAGGAGGACTAGGTCCCTACGAGCAGTACTTC. This encodes CAISEGGLGPYEQYF.

V usage is TRBV5-6 and J usage is TRBJ1-2; tentative D call: TRBD1 (5 bases). Between the trimmed V and J ends, which lost 3 bases and 4 bases, there was a span of 10 bases. CDR1 and CDR2 from the germline V gene are SGHDT and YYEEEE. This CDR3 spans 13 amino acids. Here the CDR3 reads CASSSPQGYGYTF. The CDR3, as DNA: TGTGCCAGCAGCTCCCCTCAGGGCTATGGCTACACCTTC.

This chain uses TRBV25-1 with TRBJ2-5, with 7 positions matching TRBD2. V gave up 2 bases and J gave up 1 base; unmatched junction bases: 7. The CDR3 totals 16 residues. Germline V gene sequence: CDR1 MGHDK, CDR2 SYGVNS. The CDR3 DNA reads TGTGCCAGCAGTGAAGTTGGGGGGGGAATCCAAGAGACCCAGTACTTC. It yields the protein CASSEVGGGIQETQYF.

The V and J genes are TRBV5-6 and TRBJ1-2; D might be TRBD1 (5 bases). The CDR3 extends over 13 amino acids. V gave up 2 bases and J gave up 7 bases, with 12 bases separating them. Germline V gives CDR1 SGHDT, CDR2 YYEEEE. In nucleotides, the CDR3 is TGTGCCAGCAGCTTTCCGACAGTTTTTGGCTACACCTTC. This codes for CASSFPTVFGYTF.

This clone appeared a few times. This chain's CDR3 is CASSKTGGRNTEAFF. In nucleotides, the CDR3 is TGTGCCAGCAGCAAAACAGGGGGCCGGAACACTGAAGCTTTCTTT. This sequence joins TRBV21-1 and TRBJ1-1; the tabulated D call, TRBD1, remains unverified against the DNA. TRBV21-1 is assigned pseudogene status. The CDR3 spans 15 residues.

The genes are TRBV11-3 and TRBJ1-6; D is perhaps TRBD1 (6 bases). V was shortened by 5 bases and J by 7 bases, with 15 bases between the two germline ends. Germline CDR1 SGHNT, CDR2 YENEEA. This CDR3 is 15 amino acids long. The CDR3 protein is CASSPPRGCNSPLHF. Written as DNA, the CDR3 is TGTGCCAGCAGCCCCCCCAGGGGTTGCAATTCACCCCTCCACTTT. Full variable domain (outside the CDR3, taken from reference TRBV11-3 and TRBJ1-6): EAGVVQSPRYKIIEKKQPVAFWCNPISGHNTLYWYLQNLGQGPELLIRYENEEAVDDSQLPKDRFSAERLKGVDSTLKIQPAELGDSAVYLCASSPPRGCNSPLHFGNGTRLTVT.

The CDR3 nucleotides are TGTGCCAGCGCCTTACGGGGGAGGGAGTACGAGCAGTACTTC. Translating gives CASALRGREYEQYF. The chain links TRBV28 to TRBJ2-7, with 7 nucleotides matching TRBD2. The V gene's germline CDR1 is MDHEN and CDR2 SYDVKM. V shed 8 bases, J shed 4 bases, and the junction held 11 bases outside the gene matches. This CDR3 region has 14 residues.

The CDR3: CASSWVTPNTGELFF. The CDR3 nucleotides are TGTGCCAGCAGTTGGGTGACTCCGAACACCGGGGAGCTGTTTTTT. The rearrangement uses TRBV6-5 and TRBJ2-2, with no clear D. The CDR3 loop spans 15 amino acids. V lost 4 bases to trimming and J lost 0 bases, with 9 bases between them. The V gene's germline CDR1 is MNHEY and CDR2 SVGAGI.

The rearrangement links TRBV7-3 to TRBJ2-7, with 7 bases aligning to TRBD2. The CDR3 spans 15 residues. The V and J ends lost 4 bases and 3 bases, in that order; junction bases with no gene match: 9. Germline lookup yields CDR1 SGHTA and CDR2 FQGTGA. The CDR3 protein is CASSSQAGNHYEQYF. Written as DNA, the CDR3 is TGTGCCAGCAGCTCCCAAGCGGGAAACCACTACGAGCAGTACTTC.

The table lists this clone with a few counts. V and J are TRBV19 and TRBJ1-1, with a weak D call TRBD1 (6 bases). Germline V lookup: CDR1 LNHDA, CDR2 SQIVND (reference sequence). V dropped 5 bases and J dropped 0 bases, with 7 bases sitting between them. This CDR3 is 13 amino acids long. The CDR3 protein is CASSDRMNTEAFF. The DNA of the CDR3 is TGTGCCAGTAGTGACAGGATGAACACTGAAGCTTTCTTT.

V and J are TRBV28 and TRBJ1-4, with D possibly being TRBD1 (5 bases). Trimming cost V 6 bases and J 4 bases, with 18 bases left between them. CDR1 and CDR2 from the germline V gene are MDHEN and SYDVKM. This CDR3 is built from 16 residues. The CDR3 sequence: CASSSLEGSFNEKLFF. The CDR3, as DNA: TGTGCCAGCAGCTCATTGGAGGGGAGTTTTAATGAAAAACTGTTTTTT.

J is TRBJ1-2 and V is TRBV28; TRBD1 aligns across 7 bases. The ends lost 9 bases at V and 6 bases at J; junction bases unmatched: 4. Germline V gives CDR1 MDHEN, CDR2 SYDVKM. The CDR3 is 11 amino acids. The CDR3 is CASQTGNGYTF. The CDR3 coding sequence is TGTGCCAGTCAGACAGGGAATGGCTACACCTTC.

CDR3 amino acids: CASRGLQGSGYTF. The CDR3 nucleotides are TGTGCCAGCAGGGGGTTACAGGGAAGTGGCTACACCTTC. The chain employs TRBV5-6 and TRBJ1-2; weak D call: TRBD1 (6 bases). CDR3 size: 13 residues. V lost 5 bases to trimming and J lost 7 bases, with 15 bases between them. Germline V gene data show CDR1 as SGHDT and CDR2 as YYEEEE.

V and J are TRBV6-4 and TRBJ2-3, with D possibly matching TRBD1 (5 bases). Germline assignment: CDR1 MRHNA and CDR2 SNTAGT. V lost 1 base and J 2 bases, leaving 10 bases between the germline ends. The CDR3 contains 15 residues. The CDR3 DNA sequence: TGTGCCAGCAGTGACTGTGACAGAACCACAGATACGCAGTATTTT. Amino acids: CASSDCDRTTDTQYF.

The J gene is TRBJ1-4, the V gene TRBV23-1, with TRBD1 identical over 7 bases. TRBV23-1 is an open reading frame whose function is uncertain. The CDR3 is made up of 15 amino acids. J lost 11 bases, V lost 1 base, and 10 bases had no gene match. In nucleotides, the CDR3 is TGCGCCAGCAGTCAATTAGGGGACAGCCCTGAGAAACTGTTTTTT. Its translation: CASSQLGDSPEKLFF.

This chain joins TRBV6-5 and TRBJ2-7; D not resolved. The CDR3 spans 11 residues. Germline V CDR1 and CDR2: MNHEY, SVGAGI. V gave up 5 bases and J gave up 10 bases, with 12 bases separating them. The CDR3 loop reads CASSEALGQYF. The CDR3 bases are TGTGCCAGCAGTGAAGCGCTAGGACAGTACTTC.

The rearrangement joins TRBV7-9 to TRBJ2-6, with 10 bases matching TRBD2. The CDR3 length is 18 residues. CDR1 and CDR2 (germline): SEHNR, FQNEAQ (reference sequence). The V and J ends lost 2 bases and 1 base, in that order; junction bases with no gene match: 5. CDR3 sequence (DNA): TGTGCCAGCAGCTTAAATAGCGGGGGGTTATCTGGGGCCAACGTCCTGACTTTC. Protein product: CASSLNSGGLSGANVLTF.

V gene TRBV11-3 combines with J gene TRBJ1-4, with a tentative D call TRBD1 (6 bases). The CDR3 has 15 amino acids. The V and J ends lost 0 bases and 4 bases respectively, with 9 bases between them. Germline CDR1 reads SGHNT; CDR2 reads YENEEA. This CDR3 reads CASSLEGRGNEKLFF. DNA of the CDR3: TGTGCCAGCAGCTTAGAGGGCAGGGGTAATGAAAAACTGTTTTTT.

The J gene is TRBJ2-2, the V gene TRBV7-9; TRBD1 agrees at 8 bases. This CDR3 has 16 amino acids. Per germline, CDR1 SEHNR and CDR2 FQNEAQ (reference sequence). V was clipped by 2 bases and J by 4 bases; unmatched bases: 6. The CDR3: CASSLTGQGVTGELFF. CDR3 sequence (DNA): TGTGCCAGCAGCTTAACCGGACAGGGAGTCACCGGGGAGCTGTTTTTT.

The V and J genes are TRBV5-1 and TRBJ2-5; TRBD2 agrees at 10 bases. V gave up 2 bases and J gave up 5 bases; unmatched junction bases: 9. Germline V CDR1 and CDR2: SGHRS, YFSETQ. The CDR3 is 16 amino acids. The CDR3 bases are TGCGCCAGCAGCTTCCTAGCGGGGGTACCTGGGGAGACCCAGTACTTC. Protein sequence: CASSFLAGVPGETQYF.

The chain carries TRBV5-4 and TRBJ2-7; 11 bases fit TRBD2. The CDR3 totals 15 residues. With 0 bases clipped from V and 3 bases from J, the junction kept 2 bases outside the gene matches. Germline lookup yields CDR1 SGHNT and CDR2 YYREEE (reference sequence). CDR3 DNA: TGTGCCAGCAGCTTGGTCGGGACTAGCGGCTACGAGCAGTACTTC. Residues: CASSLVGTSGYEQYF.

The chain couples TRBV7-2 to TRBJ2-5, with 9 bases matching TRBD2. The J call may not be correct, given that the DNA end is closer to TRBJ2-7. The CDR3 loop spans 15 amino acids. From germline, CDR1 is SGHTA and CDR2 FQGNSA. The CDR3 nucleotides read TGTGCCAGCAGCCCCCTGGGAGCGGGAGGCCACGAGCAGTACTTC. It yields the protein CASSPLGAGGHEQYF.

This chain connects TRBV29-1 to TRBJ2-2, with D perhaps matching TRBD2 (5 bases). V dropped 0 bases and J dropped 6 bases, with 11 bases sitting between them. Germline V gene sequence: CDR1 SQVTM, CDR2 ANQGSEA. This CDR3 region has 14 residues. The chain's CDR3 is CSVEDGRESGELFF. For the CDR3, the DNA is TGCAGCGTTGAAGACGGAAGGGAGTCCGGGGAGCTGTTTTTT.

This chain uses TRBV5-1 with TRBJ1-6, with 9 bases identical to TRBD1. Germline V lookup: CDR1 SGHRS, CDR2 YFSETQ. With 3 bases clipped from V and 6 bases from J, the junction kept 4 bases outside the gene matches. CDR3 length equals 15 residues. The chain's CDR3 is CASSWGQGGNSPLHF. The CDR3 DNA follows: TGCGCCAGCAGCTGGGGACAGGGAGGTAATTCACCCCTCCACTTT.